This T cell receptor beta chain was retrieved from a study of shared clonotypes between healthy human individuals. Study-wide results and caveats: Generally, naive subsets came out with larger estimated richness than memory subsets. Relative to their counterparts shared across all four donors, non-shared clonotypes exhibited diminished generation probabilities. Genetic and exposure-history diversity was limited by the few donors.

This clone occurred a few times. Antigen: not known. For sorted subsets, approximately 0.2 ug DNA per replicate equaled 30,000 or so T cell genomes. The data were produced by immunoSEQ multiplex PCR, yet TCRdb's version contains in-frame clones alone and is incomplete. In the table there are roughly 1,800,000 clones, just under 95% of which are singletons. In the naive CD8 group, cells lacked CD45RO and were positively selected for CCR7, so terminally differentiated effector memory CD45RA+ cells were left out. The CDR3 is 15 amino acids. Germline V lookup: CDR1 LNHDA, CDR2 SQIVND (reference sequence). Trimming cost V 7 bases and J 2 bases; bases outside gene matches: 5.

Source material: naive CD8+ T cells sorted from blood. V gene TRBV19 combines with J gene TRBJ1-6; 7 positions agree with TRBD1. The clonotype originates from a man aged 18 to 29 in good health. CDR3 loop: CASNIGQAYNSPLHF. The CDR3 DNA reads TGTGCCAGTAACATCGGACAGGCCTATAATTCACCCCTCCACTTT.